Listed below are T cell receptor beta chains from one sample, sequenced in a study of identical twins. Using its own MiXCR run on the 5' RACE reads, TCRdb lists one record per CDR3 protein. The table lists under 450,000 distinct CDR3 sequences, roughly 18% of them singletons. Sequencing was done on a sample of naive T cells sorted from blood. The receptors come from a man aged 45-60 years in good health. The CDR3 runs from the conserved cysteine through the conserved F or W. D genes are given only for firm matches.

j_call d_call v_call cdr3_aa
TRBJ2-7 TRBD1 TRBV20-1 CSVQSRDRASYEQYF
TRBJ2-7 - TRBV7-2 CASSLLHANEQYF
TRBJ1-1 - TRBV5-1 CASTAGAMNTEAFF
TRBJ1-5 - TRBV20-1 CSASRGGNQPQHF
TRBJ1-1 - TRBV20-1 CSARARQTMNTEAFF
TRBJ2-7 - TRBV12-3/TRBV12-4 CASSTGGAYYEQYF
TRBJ2-5 - TRBV18 CASSPTEGTETQYF
TRBJ1-2 TRBD1 TRBV4-3 CASSRIGDRANYGYTF
TRBJ2-7 TRBD2 TRBV20-1 CSAGLFGEGPREQYF
TRBJ2-1 - TRBV4-3 CASSQDLRNYRTNEQFF
TRBJ2-7 TRBD1 TRBV28 CASTSGQAYEQYF
TRBJ2-7 TRBD1 TRBV9 CASSPSGTVGSYEQYF
TRBJ1-2 - TRBV5-6 CASSTLYLRDDYGYTF
TRBJ2-5 - TRBV29-1 CSASDRDPSGETQYF